The present T cell receptor (beta chain) was sequenced within a study of T cell changes during pregnancy in multiple sclerosis. Using immunoSEQ multiplex PCR, the repertoire was profiled, and TCRdb retains in-frame clones only, with some absent. The sample records approximately 90,000 clones, roughly 90% being singletons. There are 14 residues in the CDR3. V was shortened by 2 bases and J by 1 base, with 8 bases between the two germline ends. The germline CDR1 and CDR2 sequences are SEHNR and FQNEAQ (reference sequence). V gene TRBV7-9 combines with J gene TRBJ2-5, with a weak D call TRBD2 (5 bases). The input for sequencing was peripheral blood, taken in the first trimester of pregnancy. This TCR was recovered from a female donor with multiple sclerosis, enrolled in a pregnancy study. Written as DNA, the CDR3 is TGTGCCAGCAGCTTACTCACTAGCCAAGAGACCCAGTACTTC. It codes for CASSLLTSQETQYF. Full variable domain (outside the CDR3, taken from reference TRBV7-9 and TRBJ2-5): DTGVSQNPRHKITKRGQNVTFRCDPISEHNRLYWYRQTLGQGPEFLTYFQNEAQLEKSRLLSDRFSAERPKGSFSTLEIQRTEQGDSAMYLCASSLLTSQETQYFGPGTRLLVL.